Listed here are 3 T cell receptor beta chains from one sample, sequenced in a study of T cell repertoires in cytomegalovirus infection. These TCRs' antigens remain unknown. In TCRdb, the reads were re-called with MiXCR into one record per CDR3 protein. In the table there are more than 90,000 distinct CDR3 sequences, 9.5% to 13% of which are singletons. The source material was PBMCs, sequenced either directly or after in vitro stimulation (not recorded which). The receptors stem from a human donor in good health (CMV status not recorded). Some clones in this sample may be carry-over from other donors' samples.

At least ten counts were recorded for this clonotype. The chain employs TRBV6-5 and TRBJ2-3; the match to TRBD2 covers 12 bases. Trimming cost V 2 bases and J 8 bases; bases outside gene matches: 11. The CDR3 is made up of 17 amino acids. Germline V gene sequence: CDR1 MNHEY, CDR2 SVGAGI. The CDR3 reads CASSYGSTSGRVGTQYF. The CDR3 nucleotides are TGTGCCAGCAGTTACGGGTCGACTAGCGGGAGAGTTGGTACGCAGTATTTT.

This clonotype has ten or more counts. This chain joins TRBV4-3 and TRBJ2-2; 9 bases fit TRBD2. The CDR3 is made up of 18 amino acids. Germline V gives CDR1 LGHNA, CDR2 YSLEER. The V gene end was trimmed by 0 bases and the J gene end by 6 bases; junction bases not matched to a gene: 11. The CDR3 nucleotides are TGCGCCAGCAGCCAAGAACAACGATATAGCGGGAGTTCCGGGGAGCTGTTTTTT. This sequence encodes CASSQEQRYSGSSGELFF.

Many counts were recorded for this clonotype. The chain links TRBV10-3 to TRBJ2-2; 9 bases are shared with TRBD1. Germline-derived CDR1 and CDR2 are ENHRY and SYGVKD. This CDR3 contains 14 residues. The V and J ends lost 8 bases and 4 bases, in that order; junction bases with no gene match: 5. In nucleotides, the CDR3 is TGTGCCATCCGCCGGGACAGGGTCACCGGGGAGCTGTTTTTT. Translation gives CAIRRDRVTGELFF.